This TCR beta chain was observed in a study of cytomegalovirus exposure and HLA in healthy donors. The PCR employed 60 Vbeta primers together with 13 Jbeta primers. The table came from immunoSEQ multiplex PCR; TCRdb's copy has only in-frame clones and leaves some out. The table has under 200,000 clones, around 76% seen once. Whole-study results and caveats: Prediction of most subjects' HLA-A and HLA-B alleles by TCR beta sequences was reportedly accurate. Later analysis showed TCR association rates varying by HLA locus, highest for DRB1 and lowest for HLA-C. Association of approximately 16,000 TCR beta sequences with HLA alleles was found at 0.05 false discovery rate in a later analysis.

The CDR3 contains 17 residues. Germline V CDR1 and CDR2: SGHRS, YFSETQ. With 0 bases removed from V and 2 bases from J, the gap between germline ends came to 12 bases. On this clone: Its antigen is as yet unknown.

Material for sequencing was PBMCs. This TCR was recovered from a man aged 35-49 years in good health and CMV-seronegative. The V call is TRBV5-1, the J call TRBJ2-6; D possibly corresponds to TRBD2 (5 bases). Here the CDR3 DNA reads TGCGCCAGCAGCTTGGGGCCTCGGGGTGCTGGGGCCAACGTCCTGACTTTC. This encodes CASSLGPRGAGANVLTF.